This TCR beta chain was identified in a study of identical twins. Trimming cost V 6 bases and J 7 bases, with 13 bases left between them. The CDR3 extends over 13 amino acids. The germline V gene encodes CDR1 SNHLY and CDR2 FYNNEI. TCRdb independently ran MiXCR on the 5' RACE reads; one entry per CDR3 protein. This sample has a few hundred thousand distinct CDR3 sequences; about 9% occur once, and the top ten carry under 10%. The chain combines TRBV2 with TRBJ2-1, with D perhaps TRBD1 (6 bases). The sequence came from a woman aged 45-65 years in good health. Sequenced sample: naive T cells sorted from blood. The CDR3 coding sequence is TGTGCCAGCAGATTTGGGGGCCAGAATGAGCAGTTCTTC. Residues: CASRFGGQNEQFF.